This T cell receptor beta chain was recovered during a study of blood T cell repertoires in COVID-19. The overall study: Sample material is recorded as cDNA or gDNA derived from T cells, B-cell-depleted T cells, or PBMCs.

Under the authors' procedure: Amplification from reference gene primers served as the basis for estimated nucleated cell counts. Assay: immunoSEQ multiplex PCR; the TCRdb copy retains only in-frame clones and omits some. The V and J calls and clone size were taken over from that table, and D and trimming were inferred from the DNA. Of 60,000 to 70,000 clones in the sample, approximately 92% were seen once. Sequenced: peripheral blood. This TCR came from a human donor with active COVID-19. The donor label of this sample is uncertain.

For the CDR3, the DNA is TGTGCCAGTACTTCAGGGGGCGTTGGGGAAAAACTGTTTTTT. Its translation is CASTSGGVGEKLFF. This chain uses TRBV19 with TRBJ1-4; 8 positions agree with TRBD1. V shed 7 bases and J 8 bases; nucleotides not matched to a gene: 9. Germline V gene data show CDR1 as LNHDA and CDR2 as SQIVND (reference sequence). This CDR3 has 14 residues.